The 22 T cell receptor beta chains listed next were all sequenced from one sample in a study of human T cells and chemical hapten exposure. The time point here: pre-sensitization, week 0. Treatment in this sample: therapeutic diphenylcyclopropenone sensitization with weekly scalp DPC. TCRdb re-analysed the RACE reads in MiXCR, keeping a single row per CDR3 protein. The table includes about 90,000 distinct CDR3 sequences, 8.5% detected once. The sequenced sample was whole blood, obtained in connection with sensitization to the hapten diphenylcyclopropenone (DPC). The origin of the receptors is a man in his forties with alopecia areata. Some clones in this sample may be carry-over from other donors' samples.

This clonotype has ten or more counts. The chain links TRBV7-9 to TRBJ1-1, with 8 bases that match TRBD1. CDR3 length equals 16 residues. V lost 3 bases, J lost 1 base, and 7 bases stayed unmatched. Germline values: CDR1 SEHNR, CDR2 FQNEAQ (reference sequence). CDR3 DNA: TGTGCCAGCAGCTTGGGAAGGACAGGGTCGAACACTGAAGCTTTCTTT. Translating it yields CASSLGRTGSNTEAFF.

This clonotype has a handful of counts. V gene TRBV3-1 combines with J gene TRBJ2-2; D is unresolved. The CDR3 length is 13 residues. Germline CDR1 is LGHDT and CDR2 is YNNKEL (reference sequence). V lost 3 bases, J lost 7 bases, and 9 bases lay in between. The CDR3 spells CASSQFGGGELFF. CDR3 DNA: TGTGCCAGCAGCCAGTTCGGCGGCGGGGAGCTGTTTTTT.

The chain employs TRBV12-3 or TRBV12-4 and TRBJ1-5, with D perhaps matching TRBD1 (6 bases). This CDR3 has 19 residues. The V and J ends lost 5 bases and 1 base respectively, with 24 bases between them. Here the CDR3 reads CASSPWGGGGLVSNQPQHF. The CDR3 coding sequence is TGTGCCAGCAGTCCCTGGGGGGGCGGAGGTCTTGTAAGCAATCAGCCCCAGCATTTT.

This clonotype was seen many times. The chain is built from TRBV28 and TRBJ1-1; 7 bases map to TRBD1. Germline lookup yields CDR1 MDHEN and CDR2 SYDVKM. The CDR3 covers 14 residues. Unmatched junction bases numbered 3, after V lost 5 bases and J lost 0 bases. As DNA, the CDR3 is TGTGCCAGCAGTATCACAGGGGTGAACACTGAAGCTTTCTTT. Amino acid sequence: CASSITGVNTEAFF.

Written as DNA, the CDR3 is TGTGCCAGCAGCTTGAACCGACTAGCGGGTCCCGAGCAGTACTTC. This gives the protein CASSLNRLAGPEQYF. The rearrangement joins TRBV7-2 to TRBJ2-7; TRBD2 matches 10 bases. The V gene's germline CDR1 is SGHTA and CDR2 FQGNSA. V trimming: 3 bases; J trimming: 6 bases; junction bases outside the gene matches: 8. This CDR3 has 15 residues. The entire variable domain, with the rest obtained from reference TRBV7-2 and TRBJ2-7, is as follows: GAGVSQSPSNKVTEKGKDVELRCDPISGHTALYWYRQSLGQGLEFLIYFQGNSAPDKSGLPSDRFSAERTGGSVSTLTIQRTQQEDSAVYLCASSLNRLAGPEQYFGPGTRLTVT.

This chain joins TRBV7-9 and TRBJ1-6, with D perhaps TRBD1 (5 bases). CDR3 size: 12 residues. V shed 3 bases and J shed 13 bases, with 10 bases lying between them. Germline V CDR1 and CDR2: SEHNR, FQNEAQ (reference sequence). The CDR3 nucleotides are TGTGCCAGCAGCTTGGGGCAGGGTCCCCTCCACTTT. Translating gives CASSLGQGPLHF.

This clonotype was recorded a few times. The CDR3 nucleotides are TGTGCCAGCAGTTTCGGGACTAGCGGGAGATTAAACAATGAGCAGTTCTTC. Its protein is CASSFGTSGRLNNEQFF. The chain employs TRBV6-2 or TRBV6-3 and TRBJ2-1, with TRBD2 matching 14 bases. Germline lookup yields CDR1 MNHEY and CDR2 SVGEGT. The CDR3 loop spans 17 amino acids. J lost 5 bases, V lost 4 bases, and 7 bases had no gene match.

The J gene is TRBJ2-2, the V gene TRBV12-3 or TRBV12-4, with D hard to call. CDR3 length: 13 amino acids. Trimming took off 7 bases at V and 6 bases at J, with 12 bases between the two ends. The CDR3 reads CASTGRAAGELFF. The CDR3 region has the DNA TGTGCCAGCACCGGCCGGGCTGCCGGGGAGCTGTTTTTT.

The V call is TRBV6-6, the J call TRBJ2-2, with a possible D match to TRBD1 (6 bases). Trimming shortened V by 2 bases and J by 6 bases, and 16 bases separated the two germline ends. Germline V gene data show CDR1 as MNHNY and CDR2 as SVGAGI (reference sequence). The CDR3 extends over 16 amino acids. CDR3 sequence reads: CASSYPTGQVAGELFF. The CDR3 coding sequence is TGTGCCAGCAGTTACCCGACAGGTCAGGTCGCCGGGGAGCTGTTTTTT.

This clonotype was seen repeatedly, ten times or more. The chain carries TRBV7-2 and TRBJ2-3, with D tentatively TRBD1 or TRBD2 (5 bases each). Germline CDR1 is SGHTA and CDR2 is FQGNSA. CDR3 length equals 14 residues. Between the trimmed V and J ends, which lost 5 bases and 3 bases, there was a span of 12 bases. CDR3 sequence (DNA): TGTGCCAGCAGCCCCGTGGGACCGACAGATACGCAGTATTTT. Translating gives CASSPVGPTDTQYF.

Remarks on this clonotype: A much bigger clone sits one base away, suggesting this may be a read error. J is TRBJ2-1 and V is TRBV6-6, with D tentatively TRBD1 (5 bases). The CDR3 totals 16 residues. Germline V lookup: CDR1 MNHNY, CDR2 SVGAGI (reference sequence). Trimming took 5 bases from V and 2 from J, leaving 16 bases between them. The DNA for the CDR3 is TGTGCCAGCAGTCGACTGACAGTGGTAACCTACAATGAGCAGTTCTTC. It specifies CASSRLTVVTYNEQFF.

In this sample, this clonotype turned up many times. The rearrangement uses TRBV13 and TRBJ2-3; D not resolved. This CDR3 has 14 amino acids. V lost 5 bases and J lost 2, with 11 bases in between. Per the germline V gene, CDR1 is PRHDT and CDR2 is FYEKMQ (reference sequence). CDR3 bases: TGTGCCAGCAGCACCCGATCGAACACAGATACGCAGTATTTT. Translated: CASSTRSNTDTQYF.

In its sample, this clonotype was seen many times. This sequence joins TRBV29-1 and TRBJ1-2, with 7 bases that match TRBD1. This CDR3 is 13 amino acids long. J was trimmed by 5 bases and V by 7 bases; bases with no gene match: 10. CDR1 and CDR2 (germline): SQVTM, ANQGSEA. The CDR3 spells CSAYTGDSYGYTF. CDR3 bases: TGCAGCGCTTACACAGGGGATTCGTATGGCTACACCTTC.

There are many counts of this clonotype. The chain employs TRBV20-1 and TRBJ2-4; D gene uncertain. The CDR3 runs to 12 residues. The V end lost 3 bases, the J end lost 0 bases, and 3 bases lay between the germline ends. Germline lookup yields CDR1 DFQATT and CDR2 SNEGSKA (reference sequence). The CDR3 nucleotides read TGCAGTGCTAGCGGAGCCAAAAACATTCAGTACTTC. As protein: CSASGAKNIQYF.

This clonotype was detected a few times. Here the CDR3 reads CASSLGGADNEQFF. The CDR3 DNA reads as TGTGCCAGCAGCCTGGGGGGGGCGGACAATGAGCAGTTCTTC. This sequence joins TRBV7-2 and TRBJ2-1; a possible D gene is TRBD2 (7 bases). The CDR3 is made up of 14 amino acids. Trimming removed 5 bases from V and 5 bases from J, with 13 bases in between. Germline-derived CDR1 and CDR2 are SGHTA and FQGNSA.

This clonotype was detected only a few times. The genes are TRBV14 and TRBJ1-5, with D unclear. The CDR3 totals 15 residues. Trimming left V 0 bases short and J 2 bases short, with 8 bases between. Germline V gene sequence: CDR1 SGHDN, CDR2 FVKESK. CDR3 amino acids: CASSQEVLGNQPQHF. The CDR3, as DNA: TGTGCCAGCAGCCAAGAGGTGTTGGGCAATCAGCCCCAGCATTTT.

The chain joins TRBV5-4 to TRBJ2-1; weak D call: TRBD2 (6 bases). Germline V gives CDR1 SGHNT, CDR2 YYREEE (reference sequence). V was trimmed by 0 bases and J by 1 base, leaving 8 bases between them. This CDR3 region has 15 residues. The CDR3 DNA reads TGTGCCAGCAGCTTGGGCGGGGAGTCCTACAATGAGCAGTTCTTC. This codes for CASSLGGESYNEQFF. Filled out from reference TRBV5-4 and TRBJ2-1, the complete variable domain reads ETGVTQSPTHLIKTRGQQVTLRCSSQSGHNTVSWYQQALGQGPQFIFQYYREEENGRGNFPPRFSGLQFPNYSSELNVNALELDDSALYLCASSLGGESYNEQFFGPGTRLTVL.

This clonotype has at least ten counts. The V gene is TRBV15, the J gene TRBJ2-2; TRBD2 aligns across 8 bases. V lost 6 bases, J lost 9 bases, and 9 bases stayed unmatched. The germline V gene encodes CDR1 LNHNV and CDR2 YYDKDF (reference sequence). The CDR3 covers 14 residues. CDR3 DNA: TGTGCCACCAGGCCCGGGGGGGGGGCAAGGGAGCTGTTTTTT. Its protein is CATRPGGGARELFF.

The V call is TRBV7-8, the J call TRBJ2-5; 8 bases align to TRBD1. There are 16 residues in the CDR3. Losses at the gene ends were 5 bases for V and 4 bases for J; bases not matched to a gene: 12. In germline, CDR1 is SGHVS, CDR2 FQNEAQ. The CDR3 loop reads CASSVNPGTGGETQYF. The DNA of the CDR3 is TGTGCCAGCAGCGTCAATCCCGGAACAGGGGGAGAGACCCAGTACTTC.

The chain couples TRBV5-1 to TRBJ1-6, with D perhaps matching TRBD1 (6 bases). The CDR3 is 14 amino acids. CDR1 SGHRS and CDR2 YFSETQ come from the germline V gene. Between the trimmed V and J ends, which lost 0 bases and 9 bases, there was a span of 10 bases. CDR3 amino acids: CASSLGGATSPLHF. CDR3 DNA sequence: TGCGCCAGCAGCTTGGGGGGGGCGACTTCACCCCTCCACTTT.

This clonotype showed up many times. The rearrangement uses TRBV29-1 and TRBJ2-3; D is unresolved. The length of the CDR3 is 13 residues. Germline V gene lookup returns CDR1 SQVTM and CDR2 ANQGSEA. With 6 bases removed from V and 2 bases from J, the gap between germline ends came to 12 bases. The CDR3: CSVRRPLTDTQYF. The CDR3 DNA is TGCAGCGTCCGACGGCCACTCACAGATACGCAGTATTTT.

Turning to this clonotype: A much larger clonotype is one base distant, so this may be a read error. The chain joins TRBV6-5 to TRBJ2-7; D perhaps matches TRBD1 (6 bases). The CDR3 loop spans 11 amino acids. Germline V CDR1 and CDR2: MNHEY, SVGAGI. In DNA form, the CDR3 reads TGTGCCAGCAATGGGGGCTACGAGCAGCACTTC. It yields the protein CASNGGYEQHF.